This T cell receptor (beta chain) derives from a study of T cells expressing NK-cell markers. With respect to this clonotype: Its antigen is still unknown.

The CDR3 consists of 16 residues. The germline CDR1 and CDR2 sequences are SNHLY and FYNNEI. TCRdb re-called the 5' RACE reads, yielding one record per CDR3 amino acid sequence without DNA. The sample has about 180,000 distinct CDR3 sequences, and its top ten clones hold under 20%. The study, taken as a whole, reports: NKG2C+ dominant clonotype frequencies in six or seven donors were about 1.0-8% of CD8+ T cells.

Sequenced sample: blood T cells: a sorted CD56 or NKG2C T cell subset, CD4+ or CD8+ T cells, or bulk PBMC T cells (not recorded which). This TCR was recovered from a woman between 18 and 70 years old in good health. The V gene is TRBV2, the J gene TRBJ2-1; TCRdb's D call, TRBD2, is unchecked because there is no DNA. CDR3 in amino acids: CASLPQGLAGNNEQFF.